A selection of T cell receptor beta chains follows, all from one sample in a study of naive and memory T cell subsets. MiXCR, run by TCRdb on the UMI-ligation and nested PCR reads, gives a single entry per CDR3 protein. Seen here are approximately 89,000 distinct CDR3 sequences, around 6.5% observed once, and the top ten hold over 1.5%. Sequencing was done on a sample of central memory CD4+ T cells from blood. The receptors were gathered from a human donor in good health. Both conserved end residues are trimmed from each CDR3. Fields, in order: J gene, V gene, CDR3 length, CDR3 protein.

TRBJ2-7 | TRBV10-3 | 9 | AISLDREQY
TRBJ1-3 | TRBV9 | 12 | ASSAGTAGNTIY
TRBJ1-6 | TRBV7-2 | 16 | ASSFLKSGLGGNSPLH
TRBJ2-5 | TRBV5-4 | 10 | ASSPSGETQY
TRBJ2-1 | TRBV7-6 | 13 | ASSLRTSGSGEQF
TRBJ1-3 | TRBV5-4 | 13 | ASSRTGTEGNTIY
TRBJ2-1 | TRBV6-2/TRBV6-3 | 12 | ASRSGDSYNEQF
TRBJ2-5 | TRBV18 | 10 | ASSPGRETQY
TRBJ1-1 | TRBV18 | 13 | ASSQQGSGYTEAF
TRBJ2-7 | TRBV7-9 | 13 | ASSLRQTGTYEQY
TRBJ2-1 | TRBV6-2/TRBV6-3 | 12 | AAKRGGSGNEQF
TRBJ2-3 | TRBV11-3 | 13 | ASSPQGSGTDTQY
TRBJ2-7 | TRBV7-2 | 14 | ASSSNGQGGLYEQY
TRBJ2-1 | TRBV18 | 13 | ASSPRQYSYNEQF
TRBJ2-3 | TRBV30 | 12 | AWSFSIRTDTQY
TRBJ2-5 | TRBV10-3 | 15 | AISESDTGTGQETQY
TRBJ1-2 | TRBV12-3/TRBV12-4 | 13 | ASSQRTGAHYGYT
TRBJ1-6 | TRBV30 | 13 | ASTTGNSVASPLH
TRBJ1-2 | TRBV28 | 8 | ASRGDGYT
TRBJ1-5 | TRBV4-3 | 11 | ASSQDFSQPQH
TRBJ1-5 | TRBV5-1 | 13 | ASSSEGTGNQPQH
TRBJ1-6 | TRBV5-1 | 13 | ASSALQGLGSPLH
TRBJ1-1 | TRBV29-1 | 9 | SVGYGTEAF
TRBJ2-5 | TRBV5-1 | 13 | ASAISGSKPETQY
TRBJ1-1 | TRBV6-2/TRBV6-3 | 12 | ASSTSTGITEAF
TRBJ1-5 | TRBV12-3/TRBV12-4 | 14 | ASSSGISKGNQPQH
TRBJ1-3 | TRBV20-1 | 13 | SADAGQGYGNTIY
TRBJ2-5 | TRBV12-3/TRBV12-4 | 9 | ASALIETQY
TRBJ2-7 | TRBV5-1 | 14 | ASSKVSRDGGYEQY